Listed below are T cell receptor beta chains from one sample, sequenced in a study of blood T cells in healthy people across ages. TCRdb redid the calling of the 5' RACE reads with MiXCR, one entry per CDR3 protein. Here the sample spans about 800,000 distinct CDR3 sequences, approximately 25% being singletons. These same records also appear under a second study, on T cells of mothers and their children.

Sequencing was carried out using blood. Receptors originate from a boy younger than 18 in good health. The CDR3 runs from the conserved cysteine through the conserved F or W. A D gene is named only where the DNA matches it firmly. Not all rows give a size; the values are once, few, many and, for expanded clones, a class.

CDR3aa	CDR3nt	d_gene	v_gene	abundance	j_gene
CASSLDLGDQETQYF	TGTGCCAGCAGTTTGGATTTGGGGGACCAAGAGACCCAGTACTTC	-	TRBV28	-	TRBJ2-5
CASSRTSGATYEQYF	TGCGCCAGCAGCAGGACTAGCGGGGCTACCTACGAGCAGTACTTC	TRBD2	TRBV4-1	-	TRBJ2-7
CASGPGRPNTEAFF	TGTGCCAGCGGGCCAGGGCGGCCGAACACTGAAGCTTTCTTT	-	TRBV12-3/TRBV12-4	few	TRBJ1-1
CASSLVGTEKYF	TGTGCCAGCAGCTTAGTAGGGACGGAAAAGTACTTC	-	TRBV7-2	few	TRBJ2-5
CASSEAGFPTYEQYF	TGTGCCAGCAGTGAAGCGGGGTTTCCCACCTACGAGCAGTACTTC	-	TRBV6-1	few	TRBJ2-7
CASSQYENAEAFF	TGTGCCAGCTCACAGTACGAGAACGCTGAAGCTTTCTTT	-	TRBV18	-	TRBJ1-1
CASSRRNQETQYF	TGCGCCAGCAGCCGAAGGAACCAAGAGACCCAGTACTTC	-	TRBV5-1	many	TRBJ2-5
CATSDLAGEETQYF	TGTGCCACCAGTGATTTAGCGGGGGAGGAGACCCAGTACTTC	TRBD2	TRBV24-1	few	TRBJ2-5
CASSAAVSYEQYF	TGTGCCAGCAGCGCTGCAGTCTCCTACGAGCAGTACTTC	-	TRBV7-9	few	TRBJ2-7
CASSFWRENEQFF	TGTGCCAGCAGCTTTTGGAGGGAGAATGAGCAGTTCTTC	-	TRBV11-2	few	TRBJ2-1
CASSYTRRGASSGANVLTF	TGTGCCAGCAGTTACACTAGACGGGGAGCAAGCTCTGGGGCCAACGTCCTGACTTTC	-	TRBV6-5	-	TRBJ2-6
CASSLRFGDRETEAFF	TGTGCCAGCAGCTTACGGTTTGGGGACAGGGAGACTGAAGCTTTCTTT	TRBD1	TRBV7-9	few	TRBJ1-1
CSVVNRGRTDTQYF	TGCAGCGTTGTGAACAGGGGGCGGACAGATACGCAGTATTTT	TRBD1	TRBV29-1	few	TRBJ2-3
CASSQDVRTPLHF	TGTGCCAGCAGCCAGGACGTGCGGACACCCCTCCACTTT	-	TRBV7-3	-	TRBJ1-6
CASSFSQGTYNEQFF	TGTGCCAGCAGTTTTAGCCAGGGAACCTACAATGAGCAGTTCTTC	-	TRBV12-3/TRBV12-4	-	TRBJ2-1
CTSGSLGGWETQYF	TGTACCAGCGGATCATTAGGGGGCTGGGAGACCCAGTACTTC	TRBD1	TRBV12-3/TRBV12-4	-	TRBJ2-5
CASSPRPRQGNSDTQYF	TGCGCCAGCAGCCCAAGACCCCGACAGGGTAACAGTGATACGCAGTATTTT	TRBD1	TRBV5-1	-	TRBJ2-3
CASSSRLEYNEQFF	TGTGCCAGCAGCTCTCGCCTCGAATACAATGAGCAGTTCTTC	-	TRBV7-9	-	TRBJ2-1
CASSSNGPPAGGGETQYF	TGTGCCAGCAGTTCAAACGGCCCTCCAGCGGGAGGGGGCGAGACCCAGTACTTC	TRBD2	TRBV6-5	-	TRBJ2-5
CASSQEDRGPYGYTF	TGCGCCAGCAGCCAAGAGGACAGGGGGCCGTATGGCTACACCTTC	TRBD1	TRBV4-3	few	TRBJ1-2
CASSFMGQGANEQFF	TGTGCCAGCAGCTTCATGGGACAGGGGGCGAATGAGCAGTTCTTC	TRBD1	TRBV11-1	-	TRBJ2-1
CASSHPGLAPDTQYF	TGTGCCAGCAGCCATCCCGGACTAGCCCCAGATACGCAGTATTTT	TRBD2	TRBV7-3	-	TRBJ2-3
CASSTAGGHQETQYF	TGTGCCAGCAGTACCGCAGGGGGACACCAAGAGACCCAGTACTTC	TRBD1	TRBV27	-	TRBJ2-5
CASRFALAGSNEQFF	TGCGCCAGCAGATTCGCACTAGCGGGAAGTAATGAGCAGTTCTTC	TRBD2	TRBV5-1	few	TRBJ2-1
CASSQDFGTGDGDTQYF	TGCGCCAGCAGCCAAGATTTTGGGACAGGGGATGGAGATACGCAGTATTTT	TRBD1	TRBV4-3	-	TRBJ2-3
CASSLAGRAGDEQFF	TGTGCCAGCAGCTTGGCGGGGCGCGCCGGCGATGAGCAGTTCTTC	-	TRBV5-6	-	TRBJ2-1
CASRLTARDQPQHF	TGTGCCAGCAGACTAACAGCAAGGGATCAGCCCCAGCATTTT	-	TRBV28	-	TRBJ1-5
CASSPNIGEAYGYTF	TGTGCCAGCAGCCCAAACATAGGGGAGGCCTATGGCTACACCTTC	-	TRBV7-6	few	TRBJ1-2
CASSVQSSTQYF	TGTGCCAGCAGCGTACAGTCGAGTACGCAGTATTTT	-	TRBV9	-	TRBJ2-3
CSARSTEAFF	TGCAGTGCAAGGAGCACTGAAGCTTTCTTT	-	TRBV20-1	-	TRBJ1-1
CSARDPLELNTEAFF	TGCAGTGCTAGAGATCCTCTGGAATTGAACACTGAAGCTTTCTTT	-	TRBV20-1	-	TRBJ1-1
CASSQGPRLSGGYTF	TGTGCCAGCAGCCAGGGGCCCAGACTATCGGGGGGCTACACCTTC	-	TRBV3-1	-	TRBJ1-2
CASSFSGREEETQYF	TGTGCCAGCAGCTTTAGCGGGAGGGAGGAAGAGACCCAGTACTTC	TRBD2	TRBV11-2	few	TRBJ2-5
CASSQDKYYEQYF	TGCGCCAGCAGCCAAGACAAATACTACGAGCAGTACTTC	-	TRBV4-3	few	TRBJ2-7
CASSQDLSGGEISTDTQYF	TGTGCCAGCAGCCAAGATCTCAGCGGGGGGGAGATTAGCACAGATACGCAGTATTTT	TRBD2	TRBV4-2	-	TRBJ2-3
CASSQARQGNEKLFF	TGCGCCAGCAGCCAAGCCAGACAGGGAAACGAAAAACTGTTTTTT	TRBD1	TRBV4-3	many	TRBJ1-4
CASSFPDGTNEQYF	TGTGCCAGCAGTTTTCCGGACGGTACCAACGAGCAGTACTTC	-	TRBV28	few	TRBJ2-7
CATSRRGAQETQYF	TGTGCCACCAGCAGACGTGGGGCCCAAGAGACCCAGTACTTC	-	TRBV15	few	TRBJ2-5
CAISSAGTYNEQFF	TGTGCCATCAGTTCGGCAGGGACCTACAATGAGCAGTTCTTC	-	TRBV10-3	-	TRBJ2-1
CASSSGLGAEQFF	TGTGCCAGCAGCTCGGGACTCGGGGCTGAGCAGTTCTTC	-	TRBV11-3	few	TRBJ2-1
CASSFWDGSEQYF	TGTGCCAGCAGTTTTTGGGACGGATCCGAGCAGTACTTC	-	TRBV12-3/TRBV12-4	few	TRBJ2-7
CSARHIGRSTDTQYF	TGCAGTGCTAGACATATTGGGCGGAGCACAGATACGCAGTATTTT	-	TRBV20-1	few	TRBJ2-3
CSARDRLAGVTDTQYF	TGCAGTGCTAGAGACCGACTAGCGGGAGTCACAGATACGCAGTATTTT	TRBD2	TRBV20-1	-	TRBJ2-3
CSAPRDRAPYEQYF	TGCAGTGCTCCCCGGGACAGGGCCCCCTACGAGCAGTACTTC	TRBD1	TRBV20-1	-	TRBJ2-7
CAIAGQMNTEAFF	TGTGCCATTGCGGGACAGATGAACACTGAAGCTTTCTTT	TRBD1	TRBV12-3/TRBV12-4	-	TRBJ1-1
CSARDQLAGGDIQYF	TGCAGTGCTAGAGACCAACTAGCGGGTGGAGACATTCAGTACTTC	TRBD2	TRBV20-1	-	TRBJ2-4
CASSNRAGSNYGYTF	TGTGCCAGTAGTAACCGCGCAGGCTCTAACTATGGCTACACCTTC	-	TRBV19	few	TRBJ1-2
CASSISGTGNYGYTF	TGTGCCAGCAGTATTTCCGGGACGGGTAACTATGGCTACACCTTC	-	TRBV12-3/TRBV12-4	few	TRBJ1-2
CASSSGAIQPQHF	TGTGCCAGCAGTTCAGGGGCGATTCAGCCCCAGCATTTT	-	TRBV12-3/TRBV12-4	-	TRBJ1-5
CASSVALAGGQEQYF	TGTGCCAGCAGCGTAGCACTAGCGGGGGGGCAGGAGCAGTACTTC	TRBD2	TRBV9	-	TRBJ2-7
CASSFGDRDSYEQYF	TGTGCCAGCAGTTTTGGGGACAGAGACTCCTACGAGCAGTACTTC	TRBD1	TRBV12-3/TRBV12-4	-	TRBJ2-7
CASSPSGTGGEKLFF	TGCGCCAGCAGCCCATCCGGGACAGGGGGGGAAAAACTGTTTTTT	TRBD1	TRBV4-3	few	TRBJ1-4
CASKGAPNTEAFF	TGTGCCAGTAAGGGGGCCCCGAACACTGAAGCTTTCTTT	TRBD1	TRBV6-5	-	TRBJ1-1
CASSRASFEETQHF	TGTGCCAGCTCACGGGCGAGCTTCGAAGAGACCCAGCACTTC	-	TRBV18	-	TRBJ2-5
CSVNPGVNTEAFF	TGCAGCGTGAACCCCGGGGTGAACACTGAAGCTTTCTTT	-	TRBV29-1	-	TRBJ1-1
CASSKSRGVSTGELFF	TGCGCCAGCAGCAAGTCCAGGGGTGTGAGCACCGGGGAGCTGTTTTTT	-	TRBV4-3	-	TRBJ2-2
CSARGPGLDWGETQYF	TGCAGTGCTAGAGGGCCGGGACTAGACTGGGGTGAGACCCAGTACTTC	TRBD2	TRBV20-1	-	TRBJ2-5